This passage covers 19 T cell receptor beta chains from one sample sequenced in a study of T cell changes during pregnancy in multiple sclerosis. TCRdb's copy holds only in-frame clones and misses some; the assay was immunoSEQ multiplex PCR. The sample includes under 45,000 clones, more than 85% of them seen just once. The sample in question was CD4+ T cells from peripheral blood mononuclear cells, obtained in the third trimester of pregnancy. These receptors came from a female donor with multiple sclerosis, enrolled in a pregnancy study.

This chain connects TRBV29-1 to TRBJ2-3, with D unclear. Trimming cost V 7 bases and J 1 base, with 9 bases left between them. The germline gives CDR1 SQVTM, CDR2 ANQGSEA. This CDR3 spans 12 amino acids. The DNA of the CDR3 is TGCAGCGCTCTTCGGGGCACAGATACGCAGTATTTT. Protein product: CSALRGTDTQYF.

V gene TRBV9 combines with J gene TRBJ1-2, with 12 bases matching TRBD1. The junction had 10 bases not matched to a gene; V was cut back by 3 bases and J by 1 base. The CDR3 is made up of 18 amino acids. CDR1 SGDLS and CDR2 YYNGEE come from the germline V gene. The CDR3 loop reads CASSALGTGGRSNYGYTF. The CDR3 region has the DNA TGTGCCAGCAGCGCCCTCGGGACAGGGGGCCGCAGTAACTATGGCTACACCTTC.

The V call is TRBV6-5, the J call TRBJ2-7; D perhaps matches TRBD2 (5 bases). CDR3 size: 13 residues. V lost 6 bases and J 2 bases, leaving 11 bases between the germline ends. Per germline, CDR1 MNHEY and CDR2 SVGAGI. The CDR3 bases are TGTGCCAGCAGCCCCGGGAATCCCTACGAGCAGTACTTC. This codes for CASSPGNPYEQYF.

The rearrangement links TRBV28 to TRBJ2-2, with 10 bases lining up with TRBD2. The CDR3 has 16 residues. The germline V gene encodes CDR1 MDHEN and CDR2 SYDVKM. V lost 3 bases and J lost 3; bases outside the gene matches: 4. CDR3: CASSLSGRVHTGELFF. CDR3 nucleotide sequence: TGTGCCAGCAGTTTGAGCGGGAGGGTACACACCGGGGAGCTGTTTTTT.

The chain carries TRBV18 and TRBJ1-3; D perhaps matches TRBD1 (5 bases). This CDR3 is 14 amino acids long. Germline lookup yields CDR1 KGHSH and CDR2 LQKENI. Trimming stripped 3 bases from V and 8 bases from J, with 14 bases between. In DNA form, the CDR3 reads TGTGCCAGCTCACCCTGGGCTACCAGGGACACCATATATTTT. This encodes CASSPWATRDTIYF.

The chain carries TRBV30 and TRBJ1-2; TRBD1 matches 8 bases. Germline lookup yields CDR1 GTSNPN and CDR2 SVGIG (reference sequence). V lost 3 bases, J lost 8 bases, and 14 bases stayed unmatched. The CDR3 sequence is 15 residues long. DNA for the CDR3: TGTGCCTGGAGCGAGGACAGGGCGGTTAGATACGGCTACACCTTC. Amino acid sequence: CAWSEDRAVRYGYTF.

This clone appeared a single time. Written as DNA, the CDR3 is TGTGCCAGTAGTATAGGGAACAGTATTCAGGAGACCCAGTACTTC. This encodes CASSIGNSIQETQYF. The chain has TRBV19 and TRBJ2-5; D uncertain. Germline V gene data show CDR1 as LNHDA and CDR2 as SQIVND (reference sequence). The CDR3 has 15 amino acids. Trimming took 1 base from V and 5 from J, leaving 14 bases between them.

V is TRBV7-6 and J is TRBJ2-1; possibly TRBD2 for D (6 bases). CDR1 is SGHVS and CDR2 is FNYEAQ in the germline V gene. V was trimmed by 3 bases and J by 0 bases, leaving 9 bases between them. The CDR3 spans 15 residues. The CDR3 protein is CASSLRGSSYNEQFF. The CDR3 DNA reads TGTGCCAGCAGCTTGCGGGGCAGCTCCTACAATGAGCAGTTCTTC.

The chain recombines TRBV7-8 with TRBJ2-7; a weak D match, TRBD2 (5 bases). The ends were cut back, 1 base at V and 5 bases at J, with 15 bases in the middle. The CDR3 is 15 amino acids. Germline V gene data show CDR1 as SGHVS and CDR2 as FQNEAQ. For the CDR3, the DNA is TGTGCCAGCAGCTTAGGTTCGGGGATAATGGACGAGCAGTACTTC. Its protein product is CASSLGSGIMDEQYF.

This sequence joins TRBV7-9 and TRBJ1-4; D not resolved. This CDR3 is built from 12 residues. Trimming took 10 bases from V and 4 from J, leaving 10 bases between them. Germline V gene sequence: CDR1 SEHNR, CDR2 FQNEAQ (reference sequence). CDR3: CATRVLNEKLFF. CDR3 coding DNA: TGTGCCACCCGGGTCCTTAATGAAAAACTGTTTTTT.

The rearrangement links TRBV12-2 to TRBJ2-7; the table's D gene call, TRBD1, was not cross checked with the DNA. TRBV12-2 is a pseudogene locus. The CDR3 extends over 15 amino acids. The CDR3 DNA reads TGTGCAAGTCGCTTAGTGCAGGGGGCGCCCTACGAGCAGTACTTC. Its protein is CASRLVQGAPYEQYF.

V and J are TRBV6-6 and TRBJ2-7; 9 bases align to TRBD1. Germline V gene lookup returns CDR1 MNHNY and CDR2 SVGAGI (reference sequence). V lost 8 bases, J lost 1 base, and 6 bases stayed unmatched. The CDR3 spans 14 residues. In nucleotides, the CDR3 is TGTGCCAGCGGGAGACAGGGGGGGTCCTACGAGCAGTACTTC. Translated: CASGRQGGSYEQYF.

The gene calls are TRBV28 and TRBJ1-2; TRBD1 matches at 7 bases. This CDR3 region has 15 residues. The V gene's germline CDR1 is MDHEN and CDR2 SYDVKM. V dropped 1 base and J dropped 0; count of bases not matched to a gene: 2. DNA of the CDR3: TGTGCCAGCAGTTTATCAGGGGGACCTAACTATGGCTACACCTTC. It specifies CASSLSGGPNYGYTF.

The chain joins TRBV6-6 to TRBJ2-4; 9 nucleotides match TRBD1. Germline V gives CDR1 MNHNY, CDR2 SVGAGI (reference sequence). The trim removed 2 bases at V and 4 bases at J, leaving 3 bases unmatched. There are 15 residues in the CDR3. The CDR3 nucleotides are TGTGCCAGCAGTTACGGTGGGACAGGGAAAAACATTCAGTACTTC. Residues: CASSYGGTGKNIQYF.

This chain links TRBV15 with TRBJ1-1; no clear D gene. The CDR3 loop spans 14 amino acids. Per germline, CDR1 LNHNV and CDR2 YYDKDF (reference sequence). Between the trimmed V and J ends, which lost 1 base and 1 base, there was a span of 7 bases. In nucleotides, the CDR3 is TGTGCCACCAGCAGAGGTGACACGAACACTGAAGCTTTCTTT. Amino acids: CATSRGDTNTEAFF.

The chain has TRBV6-1 and TRBJ2-7; D unclear. V was trimmed by 8 bases and J by 2 bases, leaving 16 bases between them. This CDR3 spans 14 amino acids. Germline CDR1 is MNHNS and CDR2 is SASEGT. CDR3 DNA: TGTGCCAGCCGGGTGGCATCAGAGACCTACGAGCAGTACTTC. Translating it yields CASRVASETYEQYF.

The chain uses TRBV7-8 and TRBJ2-7, with TRBD1 matching over 8 bases. With V trimmed by 5 bases and J by 0 bases, 6 bases remained unmatched. The CDR3 is 15 residues long. The V gene's germline CDR1 is SGHVS and CDR2 FQNEAQ. CDR3 DNA: TGTGCCAGCAGCCCCTCCAGGGGGCCCTCCTACGAGCAGTACTTC. Encoded protein: CASSPSRGPSYEQYF. Full variable domain (rest looked up from reference TRBV7-8 and TRBJ2-7): GAGVSQSPRYKVAKRGQDVALRCDPISGHVSLFWYQQALGQGPEFLTYFQNEAQLDKSGLPSDRFFAERPEGSVSTLKIQRTQQEDSAVYLCASSPSRGPSYEQYFGPGTRLTVT.

This clone was picked up a small number of times. The chain carries TRBV7-3 and TRBJ2-7, with 7 bases lining up with TRBD2. The CDR3 is made up of 14 amino acids. With 5 bases clipped from V and 4 bases from J, the junction kept 8 bases outside the gene matches. CDR1 is SGHTA, CDR2 FQGTGA, per germline. The CDR3 sequence: CASSPSAGVYEQYF. The CDR3 nucleotides are TGTGCCAGCAGCCCGTCGGCGGGAGTGTACGAGCAGTACTTC.

The V and J genes are TRBV6-1 and TRBJ1-6, with D perhaps TRBD1 (5 bases). The ends were cut back, 8 bases at V and 10 bases at J, with 18 bases in the middle. This CDR3 contains 14 residues. The germline gives CDR1 MNHNS, CDR2 SASEGT. This chain's CDR3 is CASCRTRQGSPLHF. DNA of the CDR3: TGTGCCAGCTGCCGGACACGCCAGGGATCACCCCTCCACTTT.